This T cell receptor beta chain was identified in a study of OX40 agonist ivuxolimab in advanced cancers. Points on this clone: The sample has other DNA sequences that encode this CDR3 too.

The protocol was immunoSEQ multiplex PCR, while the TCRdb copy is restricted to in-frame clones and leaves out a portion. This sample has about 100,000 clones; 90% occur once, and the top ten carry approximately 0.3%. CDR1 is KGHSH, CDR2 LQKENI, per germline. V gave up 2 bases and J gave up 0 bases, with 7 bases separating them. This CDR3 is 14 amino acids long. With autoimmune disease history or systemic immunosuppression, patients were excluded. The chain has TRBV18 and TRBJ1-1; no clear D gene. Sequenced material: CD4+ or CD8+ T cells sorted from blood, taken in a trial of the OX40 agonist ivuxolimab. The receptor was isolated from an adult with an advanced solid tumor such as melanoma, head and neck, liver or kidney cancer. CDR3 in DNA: TGTGCCAGCTCACCAGCTGGGCTGAACACTGAAGCTTTCTTT. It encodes CASSPAGLNTEAFF. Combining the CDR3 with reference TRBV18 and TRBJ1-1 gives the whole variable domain NAGVMQNPRHLVRRRGQEARLRCSPMKGHSHVYWYRQLPEEGLKFMVYLQKENIIDESGMPKERFSAEFPKEGPSILRIQQVVRGDSAAYFCASSPAGLNTEAFFGQGTRLTVV.